A single sample is the source of the 5 T cell receptor beta chains below, sequenced in a study of T cells in Graves' hyperthyroidism and ophthalmopathy. RNA transcripts were the template for amplifying TCR beta CDR3 regions. HTBI primers were employed in a first-round RT-PCR of the TCR CDR3. TCRdb analysed the multiplex PCR reads with MiXCR anew, one entry per CDR3 protein. The table includes about 590,000 distinct CDR3 sequences, 15% to 18% detected once. Sequencing was done on a sample of blood. The receptors stem from a woman aged 25-40 years with Graves' hyperthyroidism.

V gene TRBV5-6 combines with J gene TRBJ1-1; tentative D call: TRBD1 (6 bases). The CDR3 spans 15 residues. Trimming cost V 4 bases and J 4 bases, with 17 bases left between them. Germline V gene data show CDR1 as SGHDT and CDR2 as YYEEEE. The CDR3 reads CASSRGGLLGTEAFF. CDR3 sequence (DNA): TGTGCCAGCAGCCGCGGGGGGCTCCTAGGCACTGAAGCTTTCTTT.

The chain joins TRBV7-2 to TRBJ2-1; TRBD2 aligns across 12 bases. J gave up 0 bases and V 4 bases, and 7 bases lay outside the gene matches. The CDR3 is 18 residues long. Germline V gives CDR1 SGHTA, CDR2 FQGNSA. CDR3 loop: CASSSVLAGGLSYNEQFF. The CDR3, as DNA: TGTGCCAGCAGCTCAGTTCTAGCGGGAGGGCTCTCCTACAATGAGCAGTTCTTC.

This clonotype occurred a few times. The chain links TRBV15 to TRBJ1-2; TRBD1 might be the D (6 bases). The germline V gene encodes CDR1 LNHNV and CDR2 YYDKDF (reference sequence). The CDR3 extends over 15 amino acids. V was clipped by 1 base and J by 3 bases, with 12 bases between them. In DNA form, the CDR3 reads TGTGCCACCAGCAGAGTTGCAGGGGACCACTATGGCTACACCTTC. This encodes CATSRVAGDHYGYTF. Looking up the rest from reference TRBV15 and TRBJ1-2 gives the full variable domain: DAMVIQNPRYQVTQFGKPVTLSCSQTLNHNVMYWYQQKSSQAPKLLFHYYDKDFNNEADTPDNFQSRRPNTSFCFLDIRSPGLGDTAMYLCATSRVAGDHYGYTFGSGTRLTVV.

A few counts support this clonotype. V is TRBV29-1 and J is TRBJ2-1; TRBD2 aligns across 14 bases. Losses at the gene ends were 4 bases for V and 9 bases for J; bases not matched to a gene: 8. The CDR3 has 15 amino acids. Per the germline V gene, CDR1 is SQVTM and CDR2 is ANQGSEA. CDR3 bases: TGCAGCGTTGCCCAGCGACTAGCGGGAGGGTTTGAGCAGTTCTTC. Translation: CSVAQRLAGGFEQFF.

The J gene is TRBJ2-7, the V gene TRBV12-3 or TRBV12-4; 11 bases map to TRBD1. With V trimmed by 6 bases and J by 3 bases, 4 bases remained unmatched. This CDR3 is built from 14 residues. The CDR3 is CASSRTGGGYEQYF. CDR3 in DNA: TGTGCCAGCAGCCGGACAGGGGGCGGCTACGAGCAGTACTTC.